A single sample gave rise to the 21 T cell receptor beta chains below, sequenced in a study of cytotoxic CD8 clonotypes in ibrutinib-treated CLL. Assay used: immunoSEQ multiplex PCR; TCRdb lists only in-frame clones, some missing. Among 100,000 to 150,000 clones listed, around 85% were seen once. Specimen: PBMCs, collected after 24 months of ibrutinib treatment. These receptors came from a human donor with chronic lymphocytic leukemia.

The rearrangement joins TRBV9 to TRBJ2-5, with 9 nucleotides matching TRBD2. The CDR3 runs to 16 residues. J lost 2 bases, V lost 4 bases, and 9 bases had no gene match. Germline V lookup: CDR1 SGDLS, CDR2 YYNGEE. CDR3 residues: CASSQKRLAAQETQYF. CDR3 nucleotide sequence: TGTGCCAGCAGCCAGAAAAGACTAGCGGCTCAAGAGACCCAGTACTTC.

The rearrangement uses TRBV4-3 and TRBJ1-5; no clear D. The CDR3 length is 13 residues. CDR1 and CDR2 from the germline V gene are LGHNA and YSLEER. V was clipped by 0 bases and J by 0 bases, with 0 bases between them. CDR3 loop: CASSQDSNQPQHF. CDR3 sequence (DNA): TGCGCCAGCAGCCAAGATAGCAATCAGCCCCAGCATTTT.

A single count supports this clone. The DNA for the CDR3 is TGTGCCAGCAGTTTTGCGTACAGGAGCAATGAGCAGTTCTTC. Protein sequence: CASSFAYRSNEQFF. The chain combines TRBV27 with TRBJ2-1; D is possibly TRBD1 (5 bases). V was cut by 3 bases and J by 6 bases, with 12 bases left in between. Germline CDR1 and CDR2: MNHEY and SMNVEV (reference sequence). The CDR3 is made up of 14 amino acids.

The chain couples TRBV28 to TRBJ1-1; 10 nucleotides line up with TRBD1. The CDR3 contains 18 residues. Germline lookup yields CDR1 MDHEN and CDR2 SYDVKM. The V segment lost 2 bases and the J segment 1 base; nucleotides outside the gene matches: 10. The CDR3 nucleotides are TGTGCCAGCAGTTTAGGACGACAGGGGGCGCTTCGGAACACTGAAGCTTTCTTT. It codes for CASSLGRQGALRNTEAFF.

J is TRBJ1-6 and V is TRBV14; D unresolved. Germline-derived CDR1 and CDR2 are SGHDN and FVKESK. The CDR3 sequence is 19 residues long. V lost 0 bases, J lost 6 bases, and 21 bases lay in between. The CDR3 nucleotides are TGTGCCAGCAGCCAAGAGGCAGGAATCGGGGTGAACGCTAATTCACCCCTCCACTTT. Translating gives CASSQEAGIGVNANSPLHF.

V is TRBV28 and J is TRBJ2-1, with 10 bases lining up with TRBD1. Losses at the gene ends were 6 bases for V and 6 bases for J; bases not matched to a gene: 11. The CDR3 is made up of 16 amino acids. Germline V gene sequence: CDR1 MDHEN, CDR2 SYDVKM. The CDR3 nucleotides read TGTGCCAGCAGCCCCAGGACAGGGGGTTTCTTCAATGAGCAGTTCTTC. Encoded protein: CASSPRTGGFFNEQFF. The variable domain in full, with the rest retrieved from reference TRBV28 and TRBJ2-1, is DVKVTQSSRYLVKRTGEKVFLECVQDMDHENMFWYRQDPGLGLRLIYFSYDVKMKEKGDIPEGYSVSREKKERFSLILESASTNQTSMYLCASSPRTGGFFNEQFFGPGTRLTVL.

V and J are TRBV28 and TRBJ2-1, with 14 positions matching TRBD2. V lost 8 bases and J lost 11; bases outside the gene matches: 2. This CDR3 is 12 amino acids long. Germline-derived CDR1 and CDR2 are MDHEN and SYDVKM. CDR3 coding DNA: TGTGCCAGCGGGACTAGCGGGAGCCAGCAGTTCTTC. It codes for CASGTSGSQQFF.

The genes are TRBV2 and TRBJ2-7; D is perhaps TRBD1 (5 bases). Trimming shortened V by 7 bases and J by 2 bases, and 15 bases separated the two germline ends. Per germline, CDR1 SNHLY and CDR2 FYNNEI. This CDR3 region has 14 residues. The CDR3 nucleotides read TGTGCCAGCAAGGGCAGGGAAATCCCCTACGAGCAGTACTTC. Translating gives CASKGREIPYEQYF.

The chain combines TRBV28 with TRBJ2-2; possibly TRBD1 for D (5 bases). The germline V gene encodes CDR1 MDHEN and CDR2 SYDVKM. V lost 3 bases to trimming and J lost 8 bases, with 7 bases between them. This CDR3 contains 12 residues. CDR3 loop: CASSFRQGELFF. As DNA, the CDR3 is TGTGCCAGCAGTTTCCGACAGGGGGAGCTGTTTTTT.

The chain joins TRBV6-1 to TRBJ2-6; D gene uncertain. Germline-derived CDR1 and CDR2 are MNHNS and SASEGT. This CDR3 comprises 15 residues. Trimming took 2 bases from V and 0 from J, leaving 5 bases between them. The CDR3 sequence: CASSEPPSGANVLTF. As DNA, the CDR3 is TGTGCCAGCAGTGAACCCCCCTCTGGGGCCAACGTCCTGACTTTC.

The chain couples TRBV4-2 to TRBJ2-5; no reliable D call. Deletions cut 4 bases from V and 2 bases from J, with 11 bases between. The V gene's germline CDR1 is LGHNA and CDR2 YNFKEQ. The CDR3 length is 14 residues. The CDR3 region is CASSRPLQQETQYF. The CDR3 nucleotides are TGTGCCAGCAGCCGCCCTCTCCAGCAAGAGACCCAGTACTTC.

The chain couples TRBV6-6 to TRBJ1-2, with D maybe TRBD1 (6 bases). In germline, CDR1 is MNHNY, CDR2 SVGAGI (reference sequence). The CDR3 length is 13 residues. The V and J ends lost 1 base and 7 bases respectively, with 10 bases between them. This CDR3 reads CASSYYRAGGYTF. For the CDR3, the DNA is TGTGCCAGCAGTTACTACAGGGCGGGTGGCTACACCTTC.

CDR3: CASSGSQETQYF. The DNA for the CDR3 is TGTGCCAGCAGTGGCAGCCAAGAGACCCAGTACTTC. This chain links TRBV28 with TRBJ2-5; D not certain. Germline V CDR1 and CDR2: MDHEN, SYDVKM. V shed 5 bases and J shed 1 base, with 5 bases lying between them. This CDR3 has 12 residues.

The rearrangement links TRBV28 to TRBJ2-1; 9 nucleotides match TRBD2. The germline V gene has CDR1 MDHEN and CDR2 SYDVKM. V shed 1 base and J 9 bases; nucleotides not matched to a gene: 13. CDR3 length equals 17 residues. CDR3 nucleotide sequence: TGTGCCAGCAGTTTATTGGGAGAGGCGGGAGGGGGCCGTGAGCAGTTCTTC. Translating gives CASSLLGEAGGGREQFF. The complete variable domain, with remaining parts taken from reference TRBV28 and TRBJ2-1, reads DVKVTQSSRYLVKRTGEKVFLECVQDMDHENMFWYRQDPGLGLRLIYFSYDVKMKEKGDIPEGYSVSREKKERFSLILESASTNQTSMYLCASSLLGEAGGGREQFFGPGTRLTVL.

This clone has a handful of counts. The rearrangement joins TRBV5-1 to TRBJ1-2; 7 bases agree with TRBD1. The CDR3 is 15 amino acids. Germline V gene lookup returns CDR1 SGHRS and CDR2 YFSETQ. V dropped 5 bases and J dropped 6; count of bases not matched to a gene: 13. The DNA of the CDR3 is TGCGCCAGCAGGCTTCGAGGAACAGGGGCTGATGGCTACACCTTC. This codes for CASRLRGTGADGYTF.

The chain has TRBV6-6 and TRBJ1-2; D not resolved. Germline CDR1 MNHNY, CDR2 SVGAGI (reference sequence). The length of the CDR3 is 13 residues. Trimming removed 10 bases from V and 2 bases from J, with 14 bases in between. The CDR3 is CATQPPANYGYTF. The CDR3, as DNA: TGTGCCACCCAACCTCCAGCGAACTATGGCTACACCTTC.

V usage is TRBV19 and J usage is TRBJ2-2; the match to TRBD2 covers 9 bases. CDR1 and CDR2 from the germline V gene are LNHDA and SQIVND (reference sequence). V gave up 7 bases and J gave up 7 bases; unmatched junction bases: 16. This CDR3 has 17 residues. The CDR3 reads CASIPSSGGRAHGELFF. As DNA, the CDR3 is TGTGCCAGTATTCCCTCCAGCGGCGGGAGGGCCCACGGGGAGCTGTTTTTT.

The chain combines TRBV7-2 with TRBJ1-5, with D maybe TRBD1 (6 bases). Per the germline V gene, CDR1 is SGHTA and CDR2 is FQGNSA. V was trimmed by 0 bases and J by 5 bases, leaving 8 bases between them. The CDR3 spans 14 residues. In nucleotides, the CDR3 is TGTGCCAGCAGCTTAGCGGGGGGGCATCAGCCCCAGCATTTT. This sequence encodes CASSLAGGHQPQHF.

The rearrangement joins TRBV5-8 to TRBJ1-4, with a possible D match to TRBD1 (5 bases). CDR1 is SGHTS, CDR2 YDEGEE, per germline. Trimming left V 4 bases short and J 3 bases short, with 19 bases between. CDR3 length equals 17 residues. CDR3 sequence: CASSPPRRAGANEKLFF. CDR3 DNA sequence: TGTGCCAGCAGCCCTCCCCGCAGGGCCGGAGCTAATGAAAAACTGTTTTTT.

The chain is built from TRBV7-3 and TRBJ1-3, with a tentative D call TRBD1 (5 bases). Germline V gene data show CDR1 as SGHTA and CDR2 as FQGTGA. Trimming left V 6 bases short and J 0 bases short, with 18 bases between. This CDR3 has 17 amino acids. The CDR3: CASSQRGSLHSGNTIYF. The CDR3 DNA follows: TGTGCCAGCAGTCAACGGGGCAGCTTACACTCTGGAAACACCATATATTTT. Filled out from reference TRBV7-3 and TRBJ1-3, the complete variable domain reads GAGVSQTPSNKVTEKGKYVELRCDPISGHTALYWYRQSLGQGPEFLIYFQGTGAADDSGLPNDRFFAVRPEGSVSTLKIQRTERGDSAVYLCASSQRGSLHSGNTIYFGEGSWLTVV.

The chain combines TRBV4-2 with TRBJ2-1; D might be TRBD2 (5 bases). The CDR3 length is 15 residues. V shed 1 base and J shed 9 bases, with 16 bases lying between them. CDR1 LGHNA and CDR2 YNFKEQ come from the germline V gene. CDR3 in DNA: TGTGCCAGCAGCCAAGTCTTCAGCGGCTACTCTGAGCAGTTCTTC. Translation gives CASSQVFSGYSEQFF.